This T cell receptor beta chain is from a study of cytomegalovirus exposure and HLA in healthy donors. This clone has a handful of counts. The antigen remains undetermined. The primer mix had 60 Vbeta and 13 Jbeta primers. Generated by immunoSEQ multiplex PCR, the TCRdb table keeps only in-frame clones and is missing some. The profile shows around 100,000 clones, over 60% of them singletons. General study points: Some V segments, including TRBV6-2 and TRBV6-3, were excluded as indistinguishable. Sequencing likely generated an artifact that appeared as a cluster of highly shared sequence variants.

CDR1 is SGDLS and CDR2 is YYNGEE in the germline V gene. With V trimmed by 6 bases and J by 8 bases, 12 bases remained unmatched. The CDR3 loop spans 15 amino acids. The V and J genes are TRBV9 and TRBJ1-4, with 8 bases lining up with TRBD1. The sample comprised PBMCs. This TCR derives from a woman aged 18-35 years in good health and CMV-seropositive. The CDR3 DNA is TGTGCCAGCACCTCCGAGGGGACAGGTCGGGAAAAACTGTTTTTT. Translated, it gives CASTSEGTGREKLFF.